The 17 T cell receptor beta chains reported below all come from one sample, sequenced in a study of blood T cell repertoires in COVID-19. Sequenced by immunoSEQ multiplex PCR; TCRdb stores in-frame clones only, minus some. Of about 270,000 clones in the sample, more than 70% were seen once. Sequenced material: PBMCs or T cells enriched from blood (not recorded which). These receptors all come from a middle-aged woman with acute COVID-19.

The chain has TRBV6-5 and TRBJ1-4; the match to TRBD1 covers 7 bases. J lost 5 bases, V lost 7 bases, and 10 bases had no gene match. The CDR3 has 15 residues. Germline CDR1 reads MNHEY; CDR2 reads SVGAGI. The CDR3 nucleotides read TGTGCCAGCAAAGAAGGGGCAGGGGGGAATGAAAAACTGTTTTTT. It is translated as CASKEGAGGNEKLFF.

This chain uses TRBV14 with TRBJ1-6, with D hard to call. V lost 1 base, J lost 7 bases, and 14 bases lay in between. Germline CDR1 and CDR2: SGHDN and FVKESK. The CDR3 has 16 amino acids. CDR3 nucleotide sequence: TGTGCCAGCAGCCAAGGGGCAGGCGCAATAAATTCACCCCTCCACTTT. Amino acid sequence: CASSQGAGAINSPLHF.

V is TRBV10-1 and J is TRBJ1-1; D is possibly TRBD1 (5 bases). Trimming pared 5 bases from V and 1 base from J, leaving 8 bases between. From germline, CDR1 is WNHNN and CDR2 SYGVQD (reference sequence). The CDR3 runs 13 residues. CDR3 sequence (DNA): TGCGCCAGCAGTCCGACAGCGAACACTGAAGCTTTCTTT. It is translated as CASSPTANTEAFF.

This chain links TRBV7-8 with TRBJ2-7, with 8 bases that match TRBD1. The germline V gene has CDR1 SGHVS and CDR2 FQNEAQ. This CDR3 contains 14 residues. J gave up 3 bases and V 3 bases, and 4 bases lay outside the gene matches. CDR3 bases: TGTGCCAGCAGCTTCGGACAGGGTGGCTACGAGCAGTACTTC. Its protein is CASSFGQGGYEQYF.

The CDR3 DNA is TGCGCCAGCAGCTTTGGGCAGGGGGCAGATACGCAGTATTTT. Amino acids: CASSFGQGADTQYF. The chain links TRBV5-1 to TRBJ2-3; 7 bases are shared with TRBD1. Trimming at V came to 2 bases and at J to 4 bases, leaving 4 bases not matched to a gene. CDR1 and CDR2 from the germline V gene are SGHRS and YFSETQ. This CDR3 is built from 14 residues.

The CDR3 region is CASSFGQGFRQPQHF. The CDR3 DNA is TGTGCCAGCAGTTTCGGACAGGGGTTTCGTCAGCCCCAGCATTTT. The V call is TRBV28, the J call TRBJ1-5; 9 bases agree with TRBD1. Trimming took 3 bases from V and 6 from J; bases not matched to a gene: 6. Germline V lookup: CDR1 MDHEN, CDR2 SYDVKM. The CDR3 is 15 residues long.

The rearrangement links TRBV29-1 to TRBJ2-3; D remains unclear. Germline V gives CDR1 SQVTM, CDR2 ANQGSEA. Trimming stripped 1 base from V and 3 bases from J, with 8 bases between. This CDR3 is 13 amino acids long. CDR3 amino acids: CSVEVVETDTQYF. The CDR3 DNA is TGCAGCGTTGAAGTAGTTGAAACAGATACGCAGTATTTT.

The J gene is TRBJ2-1, the V gene TRBV5-1; D may be TRBD2 (7 bases). The V end was cut by 0 bases, the J end by 9 bases, with 13 bases between. The V gene's germline CDR1 is SGHRS and CDR2 YFSETQ. This CDR3 spans 14 amino acids. CDR3 sequence reads: CASSLGRGAVEQFF. The CDR3 coding sequence is TGCGCCAGCAGCTTGGGTCGGGGGGCGGTTGAGCAGTTCTTC.

The genes are TRBV28 and TRBJ2-3, with 8 bases fitting TRBD2. The CDR3 loop spans 15 amino acids. Germline values: CDR1 MDHEN, CDR2 SYDVKM. The ends lost 6 bases at V and 4 bases at J; junction bases unmatched: 9. This chain's CDR3 is CASSRGGLEADTQYF. CDR3 nucleotide sequence: TGTGCCAGCAGCCGGGGGGGGCTAGAGGCAGATACGCAGTATTTT.

This chain connects TRBV25-1 to TRBJ2-3; D gene unclear. Looked up from germline, CDR1 is MGHDK and CDR2 is SYGVNS. V lost 2 bases and J lost 7, with 7 bases in between. CDR3 length: 12 amino acids. The CDR3 region is CASSETTYTQYF. The CDR3 region has the DNA TGTGCCAGCAGTGAAACAACATATACGCAGTATTTT.

V and J are TRBV9 and TRBJ2-1, with D possibly being TRBD2 (6 bases). Trimming removed 0 bases from V and 9 bases from J, with 10 bases in between. The CDR3 sequence is 13 residues long. The germline V gene has CDR1 SGDLS and CDR2 YYNGEE. The chain's CDR3 is CASSVGLGVEQFF. Here the CDR3 DNA reads TGTGCCAGCAGCGTAGGACTAGGGGTTGAGCAGTTCTTC. The entire variable domain, with the rest obtained from reference TRBV9 and TRBJ2-1, is as follows: DSGVTQTPKHLITATGQRVTLRCSPRSGDLSVYWYQQSLDQGLQFLIQYYNGEERAKGNILERFSAQQFPDLHSELNLSSLELGDSALYFCASSVGLGVEQFFGPGTRLTVL.

The chain couples TRBV14 to TRBJ1-4, with D possibly TRBD1 on 6 matching bases. V was shortened by 3 bases and J by 3 bases, with 23 bases between the two germline ends. This CDR3 comprises 19 residues. From germline, CDR1 is SGHDN and CDR2 FVKESK. CDR3 in DNA: TGTGCCAGCAGCCAGCCCGACAGGCCACCTATTAACTCTAATGAAAAACTGTTTTTT. The encoded protein is CASSQPDRPPINSNEKLFF.

CDR3 region: CASSSREETQYF. The DNA for the CDR3 is TGTGCCAGCAGCTCCAGGGAAGAGACCCAGTACTTC. The rearrangement uses TRBV5-8 and TRBJ2-5, with D possibly being TRBD1 (5 bases). Germline V lookup: CDR1 SGHTS, CDR2 YDEGEE. The CDR3 is 12 residues long. V was clipped by 3 bases and J by 3 bases, with 6 bases between them.

The sample holds one count of this clone. This chain connects TRBV19 to TRBJ1-2; TRBD1 matches 8 bases. V shed 3 bases, J shed 3 bases, and the junction held 6 bases outside the gene matches. The CDR3 length is 15 residues. Germline CDR1 reads LNHDA; CDR2 reads SQIVND (reference sequence). CDR3 in DNA: TGTGCCAGTAGTATCCCAGGGGGCTCTGACTATGGCTACACCTTC. It codes for CASSIPGGSDYGYTF.

J is TRBJ1-5 and V is TRBV24-1, with 9 positions matching TRBD1. The CDR3 length is 17 residues. Per germline, CDR1 KGHDR and CDR2 SFDVKD. J gave up 1 base and V 4 bases, and 7 bases lay outside the gene matches. The CDR3 region is CATSDPQGAPSNQPQHF. The CDR3, as DNA: TGTGCCACCAGTGACCCACAGGGGGCGCCGAGCAATCAGCCCCAGCATTTT.

This clone came up a few times. This rearrangement joins TRBV7-8 to TRBJ1-5; D unclear. This CDR3 has 15 amino acids. V dropped 2 bases and J dropped 5 bases, with 13 bases sitting between them. CDR1 is SGHVS, CDR2 FQNEAQ, per germline. The CDR3 region has the DNA TGTGCCAGCAGCTTAATCAGAGGGCAGGATCAGCCCCAGCATTTT. It specifies CASSLIRGQDQPQHF.

V usage is TRBV6-2 or TRBV6-3 and J usage is TRBJ2-3; no clear D. Germline V gene sequence: CDR1 MNHEY, CDR2 SVGEGT. The CDR3 sequence is 13 residues long. Trimming stripped 5 bases from V and 0 bases from J, with 6 bases between. The CDR3 region has the DNA TGTGCCAGCAGTCTGACTAGCACAGATACGCAGTATTTT. Translation: CASSLTSTDTQYF.